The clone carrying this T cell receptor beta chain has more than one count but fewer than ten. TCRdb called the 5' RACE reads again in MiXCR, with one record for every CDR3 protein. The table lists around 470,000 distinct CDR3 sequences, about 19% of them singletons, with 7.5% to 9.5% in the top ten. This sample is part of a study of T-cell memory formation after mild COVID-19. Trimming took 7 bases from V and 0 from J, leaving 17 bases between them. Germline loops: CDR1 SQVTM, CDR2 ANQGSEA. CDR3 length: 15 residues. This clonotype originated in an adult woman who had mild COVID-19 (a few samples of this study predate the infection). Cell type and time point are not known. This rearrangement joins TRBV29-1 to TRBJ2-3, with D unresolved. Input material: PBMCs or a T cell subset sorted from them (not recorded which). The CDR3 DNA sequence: TGCAGCGGCTCCGACCTGGTTTCTAGCACAGATACGCAGTATTTT. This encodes CSGSDLVSSTDTQYF.